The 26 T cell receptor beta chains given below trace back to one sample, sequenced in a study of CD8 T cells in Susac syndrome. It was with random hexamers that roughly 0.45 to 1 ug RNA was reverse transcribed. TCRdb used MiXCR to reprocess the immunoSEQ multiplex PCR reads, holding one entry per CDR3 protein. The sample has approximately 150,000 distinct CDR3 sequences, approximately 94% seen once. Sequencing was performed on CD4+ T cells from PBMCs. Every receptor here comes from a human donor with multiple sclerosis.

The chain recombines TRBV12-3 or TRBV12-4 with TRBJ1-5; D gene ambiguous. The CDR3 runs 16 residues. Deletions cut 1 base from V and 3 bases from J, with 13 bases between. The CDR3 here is CASSLGLGSFNQPQHF. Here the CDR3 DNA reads TGTGCCAGCAGTTTAGGTCTCGGCAGCTTCAATCAGCCCCAGCATTTT.

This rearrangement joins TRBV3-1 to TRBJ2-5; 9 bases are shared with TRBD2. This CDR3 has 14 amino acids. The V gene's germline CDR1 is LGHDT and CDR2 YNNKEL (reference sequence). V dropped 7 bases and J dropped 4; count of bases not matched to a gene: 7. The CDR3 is CASTRGSGGETQYF. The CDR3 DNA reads TGTGCCAGCACCCGGGGTAGCGGGGGAGAGACCCAGTACTTC.

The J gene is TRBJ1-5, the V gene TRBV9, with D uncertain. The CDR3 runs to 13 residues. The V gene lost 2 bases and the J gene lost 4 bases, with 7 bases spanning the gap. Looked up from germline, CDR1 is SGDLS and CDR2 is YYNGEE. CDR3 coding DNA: TGTGCCAGCAGCGTGCGGGCTAATCAGCCCCAGCATTTT. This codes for CASSVRANQPQHF.

The CDR3: CASSPPFDGENTEAFF. For the CDR3, the DNA is TGTGCCAGCAGCCCCCCCTTCGACGGAGAGAACACTGAAGCTTTCTTT. The J gene is TRBJ1-1, the V gene TRBV7-8; no clear D gene. The CDR3 is 16 amino acids. In germline, CDR1 is SGHVS, CDR2 FQNEAQ. V was shortened by 5 bases and J by 1 base, with 17 bases between the two germline ends.

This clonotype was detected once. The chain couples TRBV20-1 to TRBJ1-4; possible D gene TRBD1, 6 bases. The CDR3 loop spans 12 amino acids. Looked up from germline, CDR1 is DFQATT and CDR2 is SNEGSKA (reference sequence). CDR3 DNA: TGCATGGGACTGGGCCAGGGGGAAAAACTGTTTTTT. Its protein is CMGLGQGEKLFF.

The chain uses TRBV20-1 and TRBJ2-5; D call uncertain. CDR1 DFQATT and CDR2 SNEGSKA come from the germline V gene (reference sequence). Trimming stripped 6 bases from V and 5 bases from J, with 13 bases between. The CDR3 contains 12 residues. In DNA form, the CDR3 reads TGCAGTGCCCTCGCAATGGGGGAGACCCAGTACTTC. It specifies CSALAMGETQYF.

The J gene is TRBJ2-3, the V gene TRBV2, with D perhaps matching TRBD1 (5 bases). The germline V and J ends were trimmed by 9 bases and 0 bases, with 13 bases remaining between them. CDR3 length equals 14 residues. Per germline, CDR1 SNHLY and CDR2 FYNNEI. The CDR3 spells CASTPRTSTDTQYF. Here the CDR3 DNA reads TGTGCCAGTACCCCGAGGACAAGCACAGATACGCAGTATTTT.

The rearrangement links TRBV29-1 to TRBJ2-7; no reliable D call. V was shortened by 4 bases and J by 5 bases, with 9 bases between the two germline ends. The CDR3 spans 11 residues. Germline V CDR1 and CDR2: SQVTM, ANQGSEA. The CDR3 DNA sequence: TGCAGCGTTGCCCTCCGGGACGAGCAGTACTTC. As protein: CSVALRDEQYF.

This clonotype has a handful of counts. The CDR3 protein is CASSYSVGTEAFF. The CDR3 nucleotides read TGTGCCAGCAGCTACTCTGTGGGCACTGAAGCTTTCTTT. The rearrangement joins TRBV7-2 to TRBJ1-1; D gene unclear. Trimming left V 4 bases short and J 4 bases short, with 10 bases between. The CDR3 sequence is 13 residues long. Germline loops: CDR1 SGHTA, CDR2 FQGNSA.

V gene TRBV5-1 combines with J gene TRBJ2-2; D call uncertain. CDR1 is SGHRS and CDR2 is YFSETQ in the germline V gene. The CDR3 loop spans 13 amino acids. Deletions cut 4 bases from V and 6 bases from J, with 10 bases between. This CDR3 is CASSLNGAGELFF. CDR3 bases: TGCGCCAGCAGCCTCAATGGGGCCGGGGAGCTGTTTTTT.

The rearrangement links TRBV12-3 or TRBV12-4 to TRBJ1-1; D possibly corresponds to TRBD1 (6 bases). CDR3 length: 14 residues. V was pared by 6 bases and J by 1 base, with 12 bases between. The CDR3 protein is CASSTQQGNTEAFF. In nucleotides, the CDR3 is TGTGCCAGCAGCACCCAACAGGGGAACACTGAAGCTTTCTTT.

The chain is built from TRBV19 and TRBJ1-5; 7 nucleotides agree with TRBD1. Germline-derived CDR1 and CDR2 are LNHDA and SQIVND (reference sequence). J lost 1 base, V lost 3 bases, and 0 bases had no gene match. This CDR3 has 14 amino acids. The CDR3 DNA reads TGTGCCAGTAGTATGGACAGGAGCAATCAGCCCCAGCATTTT. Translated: CASSMDRSNQPQHF. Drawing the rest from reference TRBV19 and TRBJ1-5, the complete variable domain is DGGITQSPKYLFRKEGQNVTLSCEQNLNHDAMYWYRQDPGQGLRLIYYSQIVNDFQKGDIAEGYSVSREKKESFPLTVTSAQKNPTAFYLCASSMDRSNQPQHFGDGTRLSIL.

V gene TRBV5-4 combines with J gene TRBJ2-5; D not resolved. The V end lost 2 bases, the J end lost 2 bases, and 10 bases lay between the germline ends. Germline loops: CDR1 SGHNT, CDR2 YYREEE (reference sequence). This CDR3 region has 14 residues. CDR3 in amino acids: CASSFGLTQETQYF. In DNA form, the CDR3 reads TGTGCCAGCAGCTTTGGGTTGACACAAGAGACCCAGTACTTC. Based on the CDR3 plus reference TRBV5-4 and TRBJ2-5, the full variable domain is ETGVTQSPTHLIKTRGQQVTLRCSSQSGHNTVSWYQQALGQGPQFIFQYYREEENGRGNFPPRFSGLQFPNYSSELNVNALELDDSALYLCASSFGLTQETQYFGPGTRLLVL.

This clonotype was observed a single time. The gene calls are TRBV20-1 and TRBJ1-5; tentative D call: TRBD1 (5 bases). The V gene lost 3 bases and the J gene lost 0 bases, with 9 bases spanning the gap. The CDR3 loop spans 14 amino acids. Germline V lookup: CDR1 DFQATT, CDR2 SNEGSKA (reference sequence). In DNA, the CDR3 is TGCAGTGCTAGGCAGGGATATAGCAATCAGCCCCAGCATTTT. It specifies CSARQGYSNQPQHF.

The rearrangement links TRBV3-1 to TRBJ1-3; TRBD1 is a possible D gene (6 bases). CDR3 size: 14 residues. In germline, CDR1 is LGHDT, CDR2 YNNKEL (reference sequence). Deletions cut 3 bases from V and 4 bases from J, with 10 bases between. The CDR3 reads CASSQAGDGNTIYF. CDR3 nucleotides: TGTGCCAGCAGCCAGGCAGGGGACGGAAACACCATATATTTT.

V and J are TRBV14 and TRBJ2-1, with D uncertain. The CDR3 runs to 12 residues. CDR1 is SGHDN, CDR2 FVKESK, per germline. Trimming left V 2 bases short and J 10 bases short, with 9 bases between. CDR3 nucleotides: TGTGCCAGCAGCCAAAGGGATAAAGAGCAGTTCTTC. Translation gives CASSQRDKEQFF.

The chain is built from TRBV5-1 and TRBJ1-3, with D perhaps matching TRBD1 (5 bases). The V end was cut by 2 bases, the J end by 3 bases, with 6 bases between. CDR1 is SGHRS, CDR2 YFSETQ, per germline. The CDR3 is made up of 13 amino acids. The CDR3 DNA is TGCGCCAGCAGCTTAGGGGTTGGAAACACCATATATTTT. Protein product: CASSLGVGNTIYF.

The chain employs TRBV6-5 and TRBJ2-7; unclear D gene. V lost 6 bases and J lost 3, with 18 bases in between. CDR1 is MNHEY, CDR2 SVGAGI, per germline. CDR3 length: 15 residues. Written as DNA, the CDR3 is TGTGCCAGCAGGAAATCGGCAGCCGACGTCTACGAGCAGTACTTC. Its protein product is CASRKSAADVYEQYF.

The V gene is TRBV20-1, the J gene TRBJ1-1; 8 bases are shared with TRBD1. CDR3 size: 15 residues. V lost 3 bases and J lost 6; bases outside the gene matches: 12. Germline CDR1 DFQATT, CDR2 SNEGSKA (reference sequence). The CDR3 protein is CSASGDRLRWPEAFF. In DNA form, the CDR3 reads TGCAGTGCTAGTGGGGACAGGTTAAGGTGGCCTGAAGCTTTCTTT.

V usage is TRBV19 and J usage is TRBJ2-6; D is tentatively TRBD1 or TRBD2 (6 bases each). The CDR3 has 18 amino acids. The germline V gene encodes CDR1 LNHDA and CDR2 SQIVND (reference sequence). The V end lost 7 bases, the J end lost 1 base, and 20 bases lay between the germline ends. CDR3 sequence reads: CASTPKGTGASGANVLTF. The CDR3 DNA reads TGTGCCAGTACCCCCAAGGGGACGGGGGCATCTGGGGCCAACGTCCTGACTTTC.

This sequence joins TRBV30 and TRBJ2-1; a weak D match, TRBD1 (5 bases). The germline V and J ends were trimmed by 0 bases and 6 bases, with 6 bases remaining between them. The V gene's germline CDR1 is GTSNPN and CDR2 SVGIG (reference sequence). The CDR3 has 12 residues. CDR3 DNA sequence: TGTGCCTGGAGTGTAAGGGGCAATGAGCAGTTCTTC. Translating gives CAWSVRGNEQFF.

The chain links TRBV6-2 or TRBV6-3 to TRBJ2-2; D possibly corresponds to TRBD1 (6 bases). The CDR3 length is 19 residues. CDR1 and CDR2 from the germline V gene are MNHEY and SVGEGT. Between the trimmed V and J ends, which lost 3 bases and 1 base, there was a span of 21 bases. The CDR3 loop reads CASSYDENPGHLNTGELFF. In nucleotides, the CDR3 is TGTGCCAGCAGTTATGACGAGAACCCGGGACACTTGAACACCGGGGAGCTGTTTTTT.

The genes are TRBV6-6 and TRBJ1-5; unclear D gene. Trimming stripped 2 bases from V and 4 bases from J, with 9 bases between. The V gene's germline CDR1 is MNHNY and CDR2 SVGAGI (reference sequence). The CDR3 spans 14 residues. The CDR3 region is CASSYEVGNQPQHF. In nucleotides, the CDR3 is TGTGCCAGCAGTTACGAAGTCGGGAATCAGCCCCAGCATTTT.

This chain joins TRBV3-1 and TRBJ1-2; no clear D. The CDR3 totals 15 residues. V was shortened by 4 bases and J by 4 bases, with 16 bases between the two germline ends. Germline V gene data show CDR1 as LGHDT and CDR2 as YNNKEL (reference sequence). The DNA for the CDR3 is TGTGCCAGCAGCCGGGGTCCAGCTGGCGGCTATGGCTACACCTTC. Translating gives CASSRGPAGGYGYTF. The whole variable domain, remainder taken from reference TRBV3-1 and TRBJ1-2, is DTAVSQTPKYLVTQMGNDKSIKCEQNLGHDTMYWYKQDSKKFLKIMFSYNNKELIINETVPNRFSPKSPDKAHLNLHINSLELGDSAVYFCASSRGPAGGYGYTFGSGTRLTVV.

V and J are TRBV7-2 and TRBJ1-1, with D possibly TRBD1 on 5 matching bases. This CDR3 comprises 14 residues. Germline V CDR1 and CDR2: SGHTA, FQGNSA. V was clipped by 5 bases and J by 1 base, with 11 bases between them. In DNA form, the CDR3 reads TGTGCCAGCAGCCTAGGGGCCAGGAACACTGAAGCTTTCTTT. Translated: CASSLGARNTEAFF.

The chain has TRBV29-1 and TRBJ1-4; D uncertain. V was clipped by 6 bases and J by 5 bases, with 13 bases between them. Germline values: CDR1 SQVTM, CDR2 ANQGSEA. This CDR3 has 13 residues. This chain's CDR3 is CSVRPAGNEKLFF. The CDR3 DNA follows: TGCAGCGTCCGCCCGGCGGGGAATGAAAAACTGTTTTTT.